The 25 T cell receptor beta chains reported below all come from one sample, sequenced in a study of regulatory T cells in long-lasting Graves disease (dated by TCRdb to about 2021). The library was obtained by multiplex PCR. The sequencer was an Illumina HiSeq 4000. CDR3 regions were amplified by Arm-PCR with iRepertoire HTBI primers to construct TCR beta libraries. Clones were called with MiXCR by TCRdb after fastp trimmed the public reads at Q25, and only in-frame beta chains were retained. All rows with the same CDR3 protein become a single entry with the most common DNA and genes. Present in this sample are about 460,000 distinct CDR3 sequences, around a fifth of which were seen just once. Around 13% of the sample is taken by the ten largest. The label giving this sample's time point can be read as: persistent/refractory GD, antithyroid drugs over 5 years with positive TRAb. RNA was extracted from PBMCs in TRIzol for both TCR sequencing and RNA sequencing.

Sequencing used peripheral blood mononuclear cells (PBMCs), obtained when the disease was refractory, from a patient treated with antithyroid drugs. All receptors come from a female donor with Graves disease.

This clonotype was observed many times. V and J are TRBV6-1 and TRBJ1-2; D remains ambiguous. V dropped 7 bases and J dropped 2 bases, with 11 bases sitting between them. This CDR3 region has 13 residues. Germline values: CDR1 MNHNS, CDR2 SASEGT. The CDR3 spells CASMDQPNYGYTF. The CDR3 coding sequence is TGTGCCAGCATGGACCAACCAAACTATGGCTACACCTTC.

This clonotype was seen repeatedly, ten times or more. The V gene is TRBV28, the J gene TRBJ2-4; 8 nucleotides agree with TRBD2. This CDR3 spans 15 amino acids. Germline CDR1 and CDR2: MDHEN and SYDVKM. V lost 4 bases to trimming and J lost 0 bases; unmatched junction nucleotides: 2. The CDR3 DNA sequence: TGTGCCAGCAGTTACCTAGCGGGAGCCAAAAACATTCAGTACTTC. Protein sequence: CASSYLAGAKNIQYF. The full variable domain, completed using reference TRBV28 and TRBJ2-4, is DVKVTQSSRYLVKRTGEKVFLECVQDMDHENMFWYRQDPGLGLRLIYFSYDVKMKEKGDIPEGYSVSREKKERFSLILESASTNQTSMYLCASSYLAGAKNIQYFGAGTRLSVL.

The rearrangement uses TRBV6-2 or TRBV6-3 and TRBJ2-4; 13 bases agree with TRBD2. Germline CDR1 and CDR2: MNHEY and SVGEGT. The CDR3 consists of 15 residues. V was clipped by 2 bases and J by 7 bases; unmatched bases: 2. CDR3 protein: CASSYGLAGVNIQYF. The CDR3 DNA reads TGTGCCAGCAGTTACGGACTAGCGGGGGTGAACATTCAGTACTTC.

The rearrangement uses TRBV6-2 or TRBV6-3 and TRBJ1-1; D unclear. Trimming shortened V by 7 bases and J by 3 bases, and 12 bases separated the two germline ends. Germline assignment: CDR1 MNHEY and CDR2 SVGEGT. This CDR3 has 13 residues. The CDR3, as DNA: TGTGCCAGCAAAAGATATCAGGACACTGAAGCTTTCTTT. Encoded protein: CASKRYQDTEAFF.

This clonotype was detected ten times or more. The V gene is TRBV15, the J gene TRBJ2-2; 7 nucleotides align to TRBD2. The length of the CDR3 is 16 residues. J gave up 4 bases and V 5 bases, and 10 bases lay outside the gene matches. Germline V lookup: CDR1 LNHNV, CDR2 YYDKDF (reference sequence). The CDR3 sequence: CATSRRRAGTTGELFF. DNA of the CDR3: TGTGCCACCAGCCGAAGGAGAGCGGGGACCACCGGGGAGCTGTTTTTT.

In this sample, this clonotype turned up many times. The rearrangement joins TRBV6-5 to TRBJ1-2; no firm D call. V lost 0 bases and J 4 bases, leaving 15 bases between the germline ends. Germline V gene lookup returns CDR1 MNHEY and CDR2 SVGAGI. The CDR3 covers 16 residues. The CDR3 loop reads CASSYSMDDPRYGYTF. DNA of the CDR3: TGTGCCAGCAGTTACTCGATGGACGACCCCCGCTATGGCTACACCTTC.

This clonotype was counted ten times or more. This CDR3 is CASSLGVGLPYEQYF. The CDR3 nucleotides read TGTGCCAGCAGTTTAGGGGTCGGTTTACCCTACGAGCAGTACTTC. The gene calls are TRBV28 and TRBJ2-7; D is uncertain. V shed 2 bases and J shed 2 bases, with 13 bases lying between them. The CDR3 is 15 amino acids. Germline assignment: CDR1 MDHEN and CDR2 SYDVKM. Supplemented by reference TRBV28 and TRBJ2-7, the full variable domain reads DVKVTQSSRYLVKRTGEKVFLECVQDMDHENMFWYRQDPGLGLRLIYFSYDVKMKEKGDIPEGYSVSREKKERFSLILESASTNQTSMYLCASSLGVGLPYEQYFGPGTRLTVT.

This clonotype came up many times. The genes are TRBV28 and TRBJ2-2; no definite D call. Germline CDR1 reads MDHEN; CDR2 reads SYDVKM. This CDR3 is 16 amino acids long. V gave up 1 base and J gave up 0 bases, with 9 bases separating them. In DNA form, the CDR3 reads TGTGCCAGCAGTTTATCGTCAGCCGCGAACACCGGGGAGCTGTTTTTT. This sequence encodes CASSLSSAANTGELFF.

The chain employs TRBV6-5 and TRBJ2-2; no clear D gene. This CDR3 spans 18 amino acids. Per germline, CDR1 MNHEY and CDR2 SVGAGI. Deletions cut 2 bases from V and 4 bases from J, with 20 bases between. The CDR3 sequence is CASSYLKFGRRVTGELFF. The CDR3, as DNA: TGTGCCAGCAGTTACCTAAAGTTCGGGCGTCGGGTCACCGGGGAGCTGTTTTTT.

This clonotype was counted only a few times. This chain uses TRBV20-1 with TRBJ1-2; 8 positions agree with TRBD1. The germline CDR1 and CDR2 sequences are DFQATT and SNEGSKA (reference sequence). CDR3 length: 14 residues. With 5 bases clipped from V and 8 bases from J, the junction kept 13 bases outside the gene matches. The CDR3 DNA sequence: TGCAGTGCTTTTTCTAGCCGACAGGGGCACGGCTACACCTTC. Its protein product is CSAFSSRQGHGYTF.

This rearrangement joins TRBV30 to TRBJ1-6; unclear D gene. The CDR3 extends over 12 amino acids. From germline, CDR1 is GTSNPN and CDR2 SVGIG (reference sequence). Between the trimmed V and J ends, which lost 7 bases and 0 bases, there was a span of 4 bases. CDR3 region: CAYGSYNSPLHF. Here the CDR3 DNA reads TGTGCCTACGGCTCCTATAATTCACCCCTCCACTTT.

The chain combines TRBV12-3 or TRBV12-4 with TRBJ2-3; TRBD2 matches 10 bases. V lost 6 bases to trimming and J lost 2 bases; unmatched junction nucleotides: 11. CDR3 length: 17 amino acids. The CDR3 reads CASSPAGGQSFTDTQYF. The CDR3 nucleotides are TGTGCCAGCAGCCCAGCGGGGGGGCAATCTTTCACAGATACGCAGTATTTT.

This clonotype was recorded at least ten times. V and J are TRBV7-2 and TRBJ1-3; D remains unclear. The CDR3 covers 15 residues. The germline gives CDR1 SGHTA, CDR2 FQGNSA. V shed 2 bases and J shed 0 bases, with 8 bases lying between them. The DNA for the CDR3 is TGTGCCAGCAGCTTATACGCGACCTCTGGAAACACCATATATTTT. It translates to CASSLYATSGNTIYF.

Note on this clonotype: This could be a read error, since a much larger clone is one nucleotide away. The chain employs TRBV12-3 or TRBV12-4 and TRBJ1-1; weak D call: TRBD1 (6 bases). CDR3 length: 13 amino acids. V shed 4 bases and J shed 6 bases, with 12 bases lying between them. The CDR3 loop is CASSWDIPSEAFF. In DNA form, the CDR3 reads TGTGCCAGCAGTTGGGACATACCCTCTGAAGCTTTCTTT.

This clonotype was counted at least ten times. V is TRBV6-2 or TRBV6-3 and J is TRBJ2-5; 11 bases line up with TRBD2. CDR3 size: 15 residues. Germline V CDR1 and CDR2: MNHEY, SVGEGT. The V segment lost 2 bases and the J segment 6 bases; nucleotides outside the gene matches: 5. CDR3 sequence (DNA): TGTGCCAGCAGTTACCAAACTAGCGGGAGTCAGACCCAGTACTTC. Translating it yields CASSYQTSGSQTQYF.

This clonotype has a count of ten or more. This chain links TRBV11-2 with TRBJ2-5; TRBD1 aligns across 7 bases. This CDR3 comprises 16 residues. Trimming cost V 6 bases and J 6 bases; bases outside gene matches: 16. Per the germline V gene, CDR1 is SGHAT and CDR2 is FQNNGV. CDR3 DNA: TGTGCCAGCAGGGATACCGGGACAGATGAGGCTCAGACCCAGTACTTC. Translated, it gives CASRDTGTDEAQTQYF.

CDR3: CASSIPGREQYF. Written as DNA, the CDR3 is TGTGCCAGCAGCATCCCTGGTAGGGAGCAGTACTTC. The chain carries TRBV13 and TRBJ2-7; D is unclear. This CDR3 spans 12 amino acids. V lost 5 bases to trimming and J lost 7 bases, with 12 bases between them. Germline CDR1 reads PRHDT; CDR2 reads FYEKMQ (reference sequence).

In its sample, this clonotype was seen many times. The V call is TRBV6-2 or TRBV6-3, the J call TRBJ2-7, with D perhaps being TRBD1 or TRBD2 (5 bases each). This CDR3 has 14 residues. The V gene lost 5 bases and the J gene lost 4 bases, with 15 bases spanning the gap. CDR1 and CDR2 (germline): MNHEY, SVGEGT. The chain's CDR3 is CASSHGTVVYEQYF. CDR3 bases: TGTGCCAGCAGTCACGGGACCGTGGTTTACGAGCAGTACTTC.

V is TRBV19 and J is TRBJ1-5; D unclear. The CDR3 totals 14 residues. The V gene's germline CDR1 is LNHDA and CDR2 SQIVND (reference sequence). Trimming cost V 3 bases and J 4 bases, with 10 bases left between them. The CDR3 protein is CASSIIGFNQPQHF. The CDR3 bases are TGTGCCAGTAGTATCATAGGGTTTAATCAGCCCCAGCATTTT.

This clonotype showed up just a few times. The chain has TRBV7-9 and TRBJ2-2; TRBD1 aligns across 7 bases. In germline, CDR1 is SEHNR, CDR2 FQNEAQ (reference sequence). CDR3 length: 12 amino acids. With V trimmed by 11 bases and J by 7 bases, 7 bases remained unmatched. The CDR3 DNA follows: TGTGCCGCTCGACAGGGCGTCGGGGAGCTGTTTTTT. It encodes CAARQGVGELFF.

The rearrangement uses TRBV7-9 and TRBJ1-5; D perhaps matches TRBD1 (5 bases). This CDR3 contains 15 residues. Germline-derived CDR1 and CDR2 are SEHNR and FQNEAQ (reference sequence). Trimming stripped 5 bases from V and 5 bases from J, with 16 bases between. CDR3 sequence (DNA): TGTGCCAGCAGCCCCGGGAGGGGTGCGGATCAGCCCCAGCATTTT. It codes for CASSPGRGADQPQHF.

Ten or more counts support this clonotype. V is TRBV11-3 and J is TRBJ2-5; TRBD1 matches 10 bases. The CDR3 sequence is 18 residues long. Trimming removed 2 bases from V and 5 bases from J; junction bases left unmatched: 14. CDR1 and CDR2 (germline): SGHNT, YENEEA. The CDR3 loop is CASSLRYPGQGIAETQYF. The CDR3 DNA sequence: TGTGCCAGCAGCTTACGGTATCCGGGACAGGGGATTGCGGAGACCCAGTACTTC.

This clonotype was seen at least ten times. Here the CDR3 DNA reads TGTGCCAGCAGTCCGGTTGGGACAGTGCACGAGCAGTACTTC. Translating it yields CASSPVGTVHEQYF. The chain combines TRBV12-3 or TRBV12-4 with TRBJ2-7; 7 nucleotides agree with TRBD1. The junction had 9 bases not matched to a gene; V was cut back by 5 bases and J by 5 bases. This CDR3 region has 14 residues.

This clonotype was counted many times. The rearrangement uses TRBV6-5 and TRBJ1-1, with no clear D. V was clipped by 3 bases and J by 0 bases, with 17 bases between them. This CDR3 region has 17 residues. The germline V gene encodes CDR1 MNHEY and CDR2 SVGAGI. The CDR3 region has the DNA TGTGCCAGCAGTTATATGATGAAAAATGGAGTGAACACTGAAGCTTTCTTT. Translated: CASSYMMKNGVNTEAFF.

This clonotype showed up just a few times. The chain employs TRBV19 and TRBJ1-6, with D possibly being TRBD1 (6 bases). The CDR3 loop spans 14 amino acids. The germline gives CDR1 LNHDA, CDR2 SQIVND (reference sequence). V was clipped by 8 bases and J by 6 bases, with 14 bases between them. The CDR3 bases are TGTGCCAGTCGTTTACAGGGAGGTAATTCACCCCTCCACTTT. Its translation: CASRLQGGNSPLHF.